These 19 T cell receptor beta chains were sequenced from one sample in a study of cytomegalovirus exposure and HLA in healthy donors (dated by TCRdb to 2016 to 2017). Libraries were made using the immunoSEQ multiplex PCR assay. For the multiplex PCR, a mixture combining 60 forward primers for TCR Vbeta segments and 13 reverse primers for TCR Jbeta segments was used. Not all clones reach the TCRdb copy of this immuneACCESS table, which keeps in-frame sequences only. Checked studies attribute under half of the gap to unresolved V genes and leave the rest unexplained. The sample table contains 200,000 to 250,000 clones; only one count was recorded for 70% to 90% of them. The ten most abundant clones make up 0.24% of the sample. The sequencing sample was made of PBMCs. The receptors stem from a girl aged 2 to 9 in good health and CMV-seronegative.

This chain uses TRBV5-1 with TRBJ2-7; 12 nucleotides match TRBD2. The CDR3 runs 14 residues. From germline, CDR1 is SGHRS and CDR2 YFSETQ. V was clipped by 5 bases and J by 1 base; unmatched bases: 1. The CDR3 DNA is TGCGCCAGCAGACTAGCGGGAGGATCCTACGAGCAGTACTTC. This gives the protein CASRLAGGSYEQYF.

The chain recombines TRBV29-1 with TRBJ2-3; 8 bases align to TRBD1. This CDR3 is 13 amino acids long. The germline CDR1 and CDR2 sequences are SQVTM and ANQGSEA. Trimming cost V 6 bases and J 4 bases; bases outside gene matches: 6. The CDR3 spells CSVETTGADTQYF. In DNA, the CDR3 is TGCAGCGTCGAAACGACAGGGGCAGATACGCAGTATTTT.

CDR3 in amino acids: CASSWGEVGGLGEAFF. The CDR3 DNA follows: TGCGCCAGCAGCTGGGGCGAGGTGGGGGGGCTGGGGGAAGCTTTCTTT. This chain connects TRBV5-1 to TRBJ1-1, with D possibly TRBD1 on 6 matching bases. The CDR3 length is 16 residues. V lost 3 bases and J lost 8, with 23 bases in between. Germline V gene data show CDR1 as SGHRS and CDR2 as YFSETQ. Supplemented by reference TRBV5-1 and TRBJ1-1, the full variable domain reads KAGVTQTPRYLIKTRGQQVTLSCSPISGHRSVSWYQQTPGQGLQFLFEYFSETQRNKGNFPGRFSGRQFSNSRSEMNVSTLELGDSALYLCASSWGEVGGLGEAFFGQGTRLTVV.

V usage is TRBV7-8 and J usage is TRBJ2-5; TRBD2 matches at 7 bases. Looked up from germline, CDR1 is SGHVS and CDR2 is FQNEAQ. Losses at the gene ends were 5 bases for V and 1 base for J; bases not matched to a gene: 7. There are 15 residues in the CDR3. CDR3 loop: CASSPQLAVQETQYF. CDR3 sequence (DNA): TGTGCCAGCAGCCCGCAGCTAGCGGTCCAAGAGACCCAGTACTTC.

This clone was detected a few times. J is TRBJ1-6 and V is TRBV27; 9 bases are a match to TRBD1. In germline, CDR1 is MNHEY, CDR2 SMNVEV (reference sequence). Unmatched junction bases numbered 5, after V lost 3 bases and J lost 8 bases. The CDR3 has 15 amino acids. CDR3 protein: CASSLGQGADSPLHF. CDR3 DNA: TGTGCCAGCAGTTTGGGACAGGGAGCAGATTCACCCCTCCACTTT.

The V and J genes are TRBV6-1 and TRBJ2-1, with unresolved D. The CDR3 runs to 10 residues. CDR1 and CDR2 (germline): MNHNS, SASEGT. V lost 6 bases and J lost 9, with 6 bases in between. The CDR3 sequence: CASRDFEQFF. The CDR3, as DNA: TGTGCCAGCAGAGACTTTGAGCAGTTCTTC.

V and J are TRBV18 and TRBJ2-7; D is undetermined. V was shortened by 2 bases and J by 4 bases, with 6 bases between the two germline ends. The V gene's germline CDR1 is KGHSH and CDR2 LQKENI. There are 12 residues in the CDR3. DNA of the CDR3: TGTGCCAGCTCACCAAGCCCGTACGAGCAGTACTTC. This codes for CASSPSPYEQYF.

V and J are TRBV19 and TRBJ2-7; TRBD1 matches 7 bases. The CDR3 sequence is 15 residues long. The ends lost 2 bases at V and 3 bases at J; junction bases unmatched: 7. CDR1 and CDR2 (germline): LNHDA, SQIVND (reference sequence). CDR3 protein: CASSIRAGGFYEQYF. The CDR3 DNA follows: TGTGCCAGTAGTATAAGGGCAGGGGGATTCTACGAGCAGTACTTC. The full variable domain, rest sourced from reference TRBV19 and TRBJ2-7, is DGGITQSPKYLFRKEGQNVTLSCEQNLNHDAMYWYRQDPGQGLRLIYYSQIVNDFQKGDIAEGYSVSREKKESFPLTVTSAQKNPTAFYLCASSIRAGGFYEQYFGPGTRLTVT.

V usage is TRBV27 and J usage is TRBJ1-3; no clear D. This CDR3 region has 14 residues. Germline V gives CDR1 MNHEY, CDR2 SMNVEV (reference sequence). Deletions cut 3 bases from V and 0 bases from J, with 6 bases between. CDR3 sequence: CASSFDNSGNTIYF. In DNA form, the CDR3 reads TGTGCCAGCAGTTTCGACAACTCTGGAAACACCATATATTTT.

The V gene is TRBV11-2, the J gene TRBJ1-4; 8 bases are shared with TRBD1. Looked up from germline, CDR1 is SGHAT and CDR2 is FQNNGV. V dropped 1 base and J dropped 8; count of bases not matched to a gene: 6. This CDR3 has 15 residues. The DNA for the CDR3 is TGTGCCAGCAGCTTAGCCAGGGGGCCCGGAGAAAAACTGTTTTTT. Its translation is CASSLARGPGEKLFF. Looking up the rest from reference TRBV11-2 and TRBJ1-4 gives the full variable domain: EAGVAQSPRYKIIEKRQSVAFWCNPISGHATLYWYQQILGQGPKLLIQFQNNGVVDDSQLPKDRFSAERLKGVDSTLKIQPAKLEDSAVYLCASSLARGPGEKLFFGSGTQLSVL.

This clone was seen a single time. The genes are TRBV5-4 and TRBJ1-3; TRBD1 matches 8 bases. The CDR3 extends over 17 amino acids. CDR1 and CDR2 (germline): SGHNT, YYREEE (reference sequence). The ends lost 1 base at V and 0 bases at J; junction bases unmatched: 6. The DNA for the CDR3 is TGTGCCAGCAGCTTGTTATCAGGACAGGGCTCTGGAAACACCATATATTTT. Protein: CASSLLSGQGSGNTIYF.

This clone was detected only a few times. This chain links TRBV5-1 with TRBJ2-5, with D possibly being TRBD1 (6 bases). The germline CDR1 and CDR2 sequences are SGHRS and YFSETQ. V lost 4 bases and J 11 bases, leaving 27 bases between the germline ends. CDR3 length: 16 amino acids. CDR3: CASSKYRGQTLPRQYF. In DNA, the CDR3 is TGCGCCAGCAGCAAGTATAGAGGACAGACCTTGCCTAGGCAGTACTTC. The full variable domain, completed using reference TRBV5-1 and TRBJ2-5, is KAGVTQTPRYLIKTRGQQVTLSCSPISGHRSVSWYQQTPGQGLQFLFEYFSETQRNKGNFPGRFSGRQFSNSRSEMNVSTLELGDSALYLCASSKYRGQTLPRQYFGPGTRLLVL.

The CDR3 DNA reads TGTGCCAGCAGTTACACCTTGACAGGAGCGAGAGAGACCCAGTACTTC. Amino acid sequence: CASSYTLTGARETQYF. The chain recombines TRBV6-5 with TRBJ2-5; the D gene is possibly TRBD1 (6 bases). The CDR3 consists of 16 residues. In germline, CDR1 is MNHEY, CDR2 SVGAGI. V dropped 2 bases and J dropped 4 bases, with 17 bases sitting between them.

The CDR3 protein is CASSSRGGVTNGYTF. CDR3 DNA sequence: TGTGCCAGCAGCTCCAGAGGGGGCGTGACGAATGGCTACACCTTC. The rearrangement joins TRBV7-9 to TRBJ1-2, with 7 bases matching TRBD1. Trimming removed 4 bases from V and 6 bases from J; junction bases left unmatched: 11. The CDR3 has 15 amino acids. CDR1 is SEHNR and CDR2 is FQNEAQ in the germline V gene (reference sequence).

The chain links TRBV7-8 to TRBJ1-3; no firm D call. CDR3 length: 14 residues. Between the trimmed V and J ends, which lost 5 bases and 0 bases, there was a span of 8 bases. The germline V gene encodes CDR1 SGHVS and CDR2 FQNEAQ. In DNA, the CDR3 is TGTGCCAGCAGCCCGGAGGTCTCTGGAAACACCATATATTTT. Translation: CASSPEVSGNTIYF. The whole variable domain, remainder taken from reference TRBV7-8 and TRBJ1-3, is GAGVSQSPRYKVAKRGQDVALRCDPISGHVSLFWYQQALGQGPEFLTYFQNEAQLDKSGLPSDRFFAERPEGSVSTLKIQRTQQEDSAVYLCASSPEVSGNTIYFGEGSWLTVV.

This chain connects TRBV5-5 to TRBJ1-4; maybe TRBD1 (6 bases). This CDR3 comprises 14 residues. The ends were cut back, 4 bases at V and 4 bases at J, with 11 bases in the middle. The germline V gene encodes CDR1 SGHKS and CDR2 YYEKEE (reference sequence). CDR3 sequence: CASSHRADNEKLFF. DNA for the CDR3: TGTGCCAGCAGCCACAGGGCAGATAATGAAAAACTGTTTTTT.

This clone has only a few counts. The rearrangement uses TRBV6-5 and TRBJ1-1, with D uncertain. The ends were cut back, 2 bases at V and 5 bases at J, with 6 bases in the middle. In germline, CDR1 is MNHEY, CDR2 SVGAGI. The CDR3 is 12 residues long. The DNA of the CDR3 is TGTGCCAGCAGTTACGGGCAAACTGAAGCTTTCTTT. Translation gives CASSYGQTEAFF.

This clone was detected only once. The chain joins TRBV4-2 to TRBJ1-1; TRBD1 agrees at 8 bases. The CDR3 contains 13 residues. J gave up 3 bases and V 6 bases, and 3 bases lay outside the gene matches. Germline lookup yields CDR1 LGHNA and CDR2 YNFKEQ. Written as DNA, the CDR3 is TGTGCCAGCAGGGCAGGGGGCTACACTGAAGCTTTCTTT. It encodes CASRAGGYTEAFF.

V is TRBV19 and J is TRBJ2-3; D perhaps matches TRBD1 (5 bases). The germline V and J ends were trimmed by 6 bases and 6 bases, with 16 bases remaining between them. The CDR3 covers 14 residues. Per germline, CDR1 LNHDA and CDR2 SQIVND (reference sequence). CDR3 amino acids: CASRKTVNRDTQYF. The CDR3 DNA follows: TGTGCCAGTAGAAAGACAGTCAATCGGGATACGCAGTATTTT. Variable domain in full (rest from reference TRBV19 and TRBJ2-3): DGGITQSPKYLFRKEGQNVTLSCEQNLNHDAMYWYRQDPGQGLRLIYYSQIVNDFQKGDIAEGYSVSREKKESFPLTVTSAQKNPTAFYLCASRKTVNRDTQYFGPGTRLTVL.